The source of this T cell receptor (beta chain) is a study of blood T cell repertoires in COVID-19. For the study at large: Whether acute or convalescent, the COVID-19 samples came from the United States, Italy and Spain. Nucleic acid was either cDNA or gDNA, and it came from T cells, B-cell-depleted T cells, or PBMCs.

The data were produced by immunoSEQ multiplex PCR, yet TCRdb's version contains in-frame clones alone and is incomplete. The sample records 25,000 to 35,000 clones, about three quarters being singletons. Germline V lookup: CDR1 SGHNT, CDR2 YYREEE (reference sequence). This CDR3 has 17 residues. Trimming took 3 bases from V and 0 from J; bases not matched to a gene: 6. Sequencing was carried out using peripheral blood. The sequence was collected from a woman in her seventies with active or convalescent COVID-19. V is TRBV5-4 and J is TRBJ1-4, with 9 nucleotides matching TRBD1. The DNA for the CDR3 is TGTGCCAGCAGCTCTGGACAGGGGATGGCAACTAATGAAAAACTGTTTTTT. Translating it yields CASSSGQGMATNEKLFF.